Listed below are T cell receptor beta chains from one sample, sequenced in a study of blood T cell repertoires in COVID-19. Measured with immunoSEQ multiplex PCR; TCRdb has only the in-frame clones, and not every one. The sample has approximately 260,000 clones, about 88% seen once. Specimen: peripheral blood. The origin of the receptors is a man aged 18 to 30 with active or convalescent COVID-19. Each CDR3 is given with its conserved first and last residue. Each record gives: CDR3 length, clone size, J gene, D gene, V gene, CDR3 protein, CDR3 DNA. A D gene is named only where the DNA matches it firmly. A clone size is listed for some rows: how often the clone was seen (once, few, many), or a class if it is expanded.

len: 15
abundance: NA
j_gene: TRBJ1-2
d_gene: NA
v_gene: TRBV24-1
CDR3aa: CATSDPYQPDYGYTF
CDR3nt: TGTGCCACCAGTGACCCCTACCAACCTGACTATGGCTACACCTTC

len: 14
abundance: NA
j_gene: TRBJ1-5
d_gene: NA
v_gene: TRBV12-2
CDR3aa: CASRLNISNQPQHF
CDR3nt: TGTGCAAGTCGCTTAAACATTAGCAATCAGCCCCAGCATTTT

len: 15
abundance: NA
j_gene: TRBJ2-1
d_gene: NA
v_gene: TRBV7-3
CDR3aa: CASSLAGDLFNEQFF
CDR3nt: TGTGCCAGCAGCTTAGCAGGGGACCTTTTCAATGAGCAGTTCTTC

len: 13
abundance: once
j_gene: TRBJ2-7
d_gene: TRBD1
v_gene: TRBV28
CDR3aa: CASRRQGADEQYF
CDR3nt: TGTGCCAGCAGGAGACAGGGGGCGGACGAGCAGTACTTC

len: 12
abundance: few
j_gene: TRBJ2-3
d_gene: NA
v_gene: TRBV6-5
CDR3aa: CASSPFRGAQYF
CDR3nt: TGTGCCAGCAGTCCCTTCAGGGGGGCGCAGTATTTT

len: 17
abundance: NA
j_gene: TRBJ2-7
d_gene: NA
v_gene: TRBV29-1
CDR3aa: CSVVAGSRGRLGDEQYF
CDR3nt: TGCAGCGTTGTCGCGGGGTCGAGGGGCCGACTAGGGGACGAGCAGTACTTC

len: 12
abundance: NA
j_gene: TRBJ2-7
d_gene: NA
v_gene: TRBV5-5
CDR3aa: CASSFPPDEQYF
CDR3nt: TGTGCCAGCAGCTTCCCCCCTGACGAGCAGTACTTC

len: 16
abundance: NA
j_gene: TRBJ1-3
d_gene: NA
v_gene: TRBV6-5
CDR3aa: CASSYSGGYSGNTIYF
CDR3nt: TGTGCCAGCAGTTACTCGGGAGGATACTCTGGAAACACCATATATTTT

len: 15
abundance: NA
j_gene: TRBJ1-6
d_gene: TRBD1
v_gene: TRBV11-3
CDR3aa: CASRPEQGVNSPLHF
CDR3nt: TGTGCCAGCAGGCCTGAACAGGGGGTGAATTCACCCCTCCACTTT

len: 15
abundance: few
j_gene: TRBJ2-3
d_gene: NA
v_gene: TRBV24-1
CDR3aa: CATSDSQDGSDTQYF
CDR3nt: TGTGCCACCAGTGATTCACAGGATGGGTCAGATACGCAGTATTTT

len: 16
abundance: NA
j_gene: TRBJ1-1
d_gene: NA
v_gene: TRBV7-2
CDR3aa: CASSPNTGLGNTEAFF
CDR3nt: TGTGCCAGCAGCCCAAACACAGGGCTTGGGAACACTGAAGCTTTCTTT

len: 16
abundance: NA
j_gene: TRBJ2-3
d_gene: NA
v_gene: TRBV4-1
CDR3aa: CASSQDMGVGTDTQYF
CDR3nt: TGCGCCAGCAGCCAAGATATGGGCGTCGGCACAGATACGCAGTATTTT

len: 13
abundance: NA
j_gene: TRBJ1-5
d_gene: NA
v_gene: TRBV6-1
CDR3aa: CASSEGYSQPQHF
CDR3nt: TGTGCCAGCAGTGAAGGCTACAGCCAGCCCCAGCATTTT

len: 16
abundance: NA
j_gene: TRBJ2-3
d_gene: TRBD2
v_gene: TRBV28
CDR3aa: CASPPRTSGRTDTQYF
CDR3nt: TGTGCCAGCCCTCCCCGCACTAGCGGGAGGACAGATACGCAGTATTTT

len: 16
abundance: NA
j_gene: TRBJ2-3
d_gene: TRBD2
v_gene: TRBV7-9
CDR3aa: CASSLGLAGAADTQYF
CDR3nt: TGTGCCAGCAGCTTAGGGCTAGCGGGCGCAGCAGATACGCAGTATTTT

len: 14
abundance: NA
j_gene: TRBJ1-2
d_gene: TRBD1
v_gene: TRBV2
CDR3aa: CASSEGAGGDGYTF
CDR3nt: TGTGCCAGCAGTGAAGGGGCAGGGGGAGATGGCTACACCTTC

len: 13
abundance: once
j_gene: TRBJ2-7
d_gene: NA
v_gene: TRBV6-2/TRBV6-3
CDR3aa: CASSYRTDYEQYF
CDR3nt: TGTGCCAGCAGTTACAGGACAGACTACGAGCAGTACTTC

len: 14
abundance: NA
j_gene: TRBJ1-3
d_gene: NA
v_gene: TRBV24-1
CDR3aa: CATSDSPYGNTIYF
CDR3nt: TGTGCCACCAGTGATTCCCCCTACGGAAACACCATATATTTT

len: 15
abundance: NA
j_gene: TRBJ2-1
d_gene: NA
v_gene: TRBV19
CDR3aa: CASSIGEMVEGEQFF
CDR3nt: TGTGCCAGTAGTATAGGCGAAATGGTAGAGGGTGAGCAGTTCTTC

len: 16
abundance: NA
j_gene: TRBJ2-1
d_gene: TRBD2
v_gene: TRBV4-2
CDR3aa: CASSQRAGSSYNEQFF
CDR3nt: TGTGCCAGCAGCCAACGAGCGGGGAGCTCCTACAATGAGCAGTTCTTC

len: 16
abundance: NA
j_gene: TRBJ1-1
d_gene: TRBD1
v_gene: TRBV7-9
CDR3aa: CASSLSQGTGNTEAFF
CDR3nt: TGTGCCAGCAGCTTATCTCAAGGGACAGGGAACACTGAAGCTTTCTTT

len: 15
abundance: NA
j_gene: TRBJ2-3
d_gene: NA
v_gene: TRBV5-1
CDR3aa: CASSLGSAMTDTQYF
CDR3nt: TGCGCCAGCAGCTTGGGGTCAGCGATGACAGATACGCAGTATTTT

len: 17
abundance: NA
j_gene: TRBJ2-5
d_gene: NA
v_gene: TRBV27
CDR3aa: CASSPYDQGGHRETQYF
CDR3nt: TGTGCCAGCAGTCCCTATGATCAGGGGGGCCATAGGGAGACCCAGTACTTC

len: 17
abundance: NA
j_gene: TRBJ2-1
d_gene: TRBD2
v_gene: TRBV7-3
CDR3aa: CASSILGLAGGFNEQFF
CDR3nt: TGTGCCAGCAGCATTTTGGGTCTAGCGGGAGGGTTTAATGAGCAGTTCTTC

len: 13
abundance: NA
j_gene: TRBJ2-7
d_gene: NA
v_gene: TRBV7-9
CDR3aa: CASSPPSSYEQYF
CDR3nt: TGTGCCAGCAGCCCCCCCAGCTCCTACGAGCAGTACTTC

len: 16
abundance: NA
j_gene: TRBJ1-3
d_gene: NA
v_gene: TRBV9
CDR3aa: CASSGWANRSGNTIYF
CDR3nt: TGTGCCAGCAGCGGATGGGCGAATCGGTCTGGAAACACCATATATTTT

len: 15
abundance: NA
j_gene: TRBJ1-4
d_gene: NA
v_gene: TRBV7-9
CDR3aa: CASSYGGPDGEKLFF
CDR3nt: TGTGCCAGCTCATACGGAGGCCCCGACGGTGAAAAACTGTTTTTT

len: 20
abundance: NA
j_gene: TRBJ2-2
d_gene: TRBD2
v_gene: TRBV4-2
CDR3aa: CASSQHPGTSGGENTGELFF
CDR3nt: TGTGCCAGCAGCCAGCACCCCGGGACTAGCGGGGGAGAGAACACCGGGGAGCTGTTTTTT

len: 12
abundance: NA
j_gene: TRBJ1-1
d_gene: NA
v_gene: TRBV6-5
CDR3aa: CASSYDRGSAFF
CDR3nt: TGTGCCAGCAGTTACGATAGGGGATCAGCTTTCTTT

len: 15
abundance: NA
j_gene: TRBJ1-1
d_gene: TRBD1
v_gene: TRBV6-6
CDR3aa: CASSRELRGRTEAFF
CDR3nt: TGTGCCAGCAGCCGAGAGTTAAGGGGGCGGACTGAAGCTTTCTTT

len: 14
abundance: NA
j_gene: TRBJ1-1
d_gene: NA
v_gene: TRBV5-1
CDR3aa: CASSLAGYDTEAFF
CDR3nt: TGCGCCAGCAGCTTGGCGGGGTATGACACTGAAGCTTTCTTT

len: 13
abundance: NA
j_gene: TRBJ1-1
d_gene: NA
v_gene: TRBV9
CDR3aa: CASSVFEKTEAFF
CDR3nt: TGTGCCAGCAGCGTTTTCGAGAAAACTGAAGCTTTCTTT

len: 13
abundance: NA
j_gene: TRBJ2-3
d_gene: NA
v_gene: TRBV6-5
CDR3aa: CASSIGEADTQYF
CDR3nt: TGTGCCAGCAGTATAGGGGAAGCAGATACGCAGTATTTT

len: 13
abundance: few
j_gene: TRBJ1-4
d_gene: NA
v_gene: TRBV14
CDR3aa: CASSRSQNEKLFF
CDR3nt: TGTGCCAGCAGCCGATCACAAAATGAAAAACTGTTTTTT

len: 12
abundance: NA
j_gene: TRBJ2-1
d_gene: TRBD2
v_gene: TRBV30
CDR3aa: CACPLAVGEQFF
CDR3nt: TGTGCCTGCCCACTAGCGGTTGGGGAGCAGTTCTTC

len: 13
abundance: NA
j_gene: TRBJ1-5
d_gene: NA
v_gene: TRBV5-5
CDR3aa: CASSFEVNQPQHF
CDR3nt: TGTGCCAGCAGCTTCGAGGTCAATCAGCCCCAGCATTTT

len: 13
abundance: NA
j_gene: TRBJ1-6
d_gene: TRBD1
v_gene: TRBV29-1
CDR3aa: CSGGDRINSPLHF
CDR3nt: TGCAGCGGGGGGGACAGAATAAATTCACCCCTCCACTTT

len: 14
abundance: NA
j_gene: TRBJ2-7
d_gene: NA
v_gene: TRBV6-5
CDR3aa: CASESTLGFYEQYF
CDR3nt: TGTGCCAGCGAGTCGACTCTAGGATTCTACGAGCAGTACTTC

len: 14
abundance: NA
j_gene: TRBJ2-7
d_gene: TRBD1
v_gene: TRBV30
CDR3aa: CAWLPGQGYLVQYF
CDR3nt: TGTGCCTGGCTCCCGGGACAGGGTTATTTGGTGCAGTACTTC

len: 13
abundance: NA
j_gene: TRBJ1-5
d_gene: NA
v_gene: TRBV6-2/TRBV6-3
CDR3aa: CASSLSGDQPQHF
CDR3nt: TGTGCCAGCAGTTTGTCGGGGGATCAGCCCCAGCATTTT

len: 13
abundance: NA
j_gene: TRBJ2-7
d_gene: NA
v_gene: TRBV5-4
CDR3aa: CASSRYQGREQYF
CDR3nt: TGTGCCAGCAGCAGGTACCAGGGCAGGGAGCAGTACTTC

len: 13
abundance: NA
j_gene: TRBJ2-7
d_gene: NA
v_gene: TRBV6-6
CDR3aa: CASRAGRYYEQYF
CDR3nt: TGTGCCAGCCGGGCGGGGAGATACTACGAGCAGTACTTC

len: 13
abundance: NA
j_gene: TRBJ2-7
d_gene: NA
v_gene: TRBV11-3
CDR3aa: CASSLGLLEEQYF
CDR3nt: TGTGCCAGCAGCTTGGGACTCCTGGAAGAGCAGTACTTC

len: 13
abundance: NA
j_gene: TRBJ2-1
d_gene: TRBD2
v_gene: TRBV5-5
CDR3aa: CASSLAGTIEQFF
CDR3nt: TGTGCCAGCAGCTTGGCCGGGACTATAGAGCAGTTCTTC

len: 15
abundance: once
j_gene: TRBJ1-2
d_gene: NA
v_gene: TRBV7-7
CDR3aa: CASSSNRTRLNLRTF
CDR3nt: TGTGCCAGCAGCTCCAACAGGACCCGGCTGAATCTACGCACTTTC

len: 15
abundance: NA
j_gene: TRBJ1-4
d_gene: NA
v_gene: TRBV9
CDR3aa: CASSPSRGVGEKLFF
CDR3nt: TGTGCCAGCAGCCCCAGTCGGGGGGTAGGTGAAAAACTGTTTTTT

len: 14
abundance: NA
j_gene: TRBJ2-2
d_gene: NA
v_gene: TRBV24-1
CDR3aa: CATSEVGGGGELFF
CDR3nt: TGTGCCACCAGTGAGGTCGGGGGAGGAGGGGAGCTGTTTTTT

len: 16
abundance: NA
j_gene: TRBJ1-6
d_gene: NA
v_gene: TRBV9
CDR3aa: CASSVDVGRVNSPLHF
CDR3nt: TGTGCCAGCAGCGTAGACGTCGGCAGGGTAAATTCACCCCTCCACTTT

len: 13
abundance: NA
j_gene: TRBJ2-1
d_gene: NA
v_gene: TRBV5-1
CDR3aa: CASSKDSDNEQFF
CDR3nt: TGCGCCAGCAGCAAGGACAGTGACAATGAGCAGTTCTTC

len: 17
abundance: NA
j_gene: TRBJ1-5
d_gene: NA
v_gene: TRBV4-2
CDR3aa: CASSQGITRNSNQPQHF
CDR3nt: TGTGCCAGCAGCCAAGGTATAACCAGGAATAGCAATCAGCCCCAGCATTTT